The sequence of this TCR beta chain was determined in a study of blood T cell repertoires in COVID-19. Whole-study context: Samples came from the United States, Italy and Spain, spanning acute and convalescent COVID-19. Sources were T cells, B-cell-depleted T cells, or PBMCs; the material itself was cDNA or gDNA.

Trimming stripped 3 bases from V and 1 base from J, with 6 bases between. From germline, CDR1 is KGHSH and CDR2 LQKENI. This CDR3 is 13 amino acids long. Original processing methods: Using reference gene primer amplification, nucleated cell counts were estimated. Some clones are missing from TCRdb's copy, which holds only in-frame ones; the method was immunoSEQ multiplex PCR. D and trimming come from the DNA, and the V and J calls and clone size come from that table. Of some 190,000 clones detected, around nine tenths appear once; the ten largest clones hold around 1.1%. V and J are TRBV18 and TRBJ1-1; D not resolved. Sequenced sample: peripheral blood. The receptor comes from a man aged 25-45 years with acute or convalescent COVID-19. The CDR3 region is CASSPPGNTEAFF. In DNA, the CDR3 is TGTGCCAGCTCACCCCCAGGGAACACTGAAGCTTTCTTT.